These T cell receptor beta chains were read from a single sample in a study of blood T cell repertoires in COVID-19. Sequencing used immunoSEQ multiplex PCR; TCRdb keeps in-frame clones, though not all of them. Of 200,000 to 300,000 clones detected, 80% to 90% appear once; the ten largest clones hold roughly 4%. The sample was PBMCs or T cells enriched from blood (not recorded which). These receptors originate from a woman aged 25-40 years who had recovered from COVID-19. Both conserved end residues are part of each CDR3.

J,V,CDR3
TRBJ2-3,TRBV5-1,CASSSKRGSTDTQYF
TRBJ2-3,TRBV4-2,CASSQRRGDTQYF
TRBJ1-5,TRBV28,CASSLRDRGTLGGFIQHF
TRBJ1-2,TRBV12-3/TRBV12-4,CASTRDTYGYTF
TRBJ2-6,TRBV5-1,CASSSQGGAGANVLTF
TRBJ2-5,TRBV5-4,CASSLGSSGRTVETQYF
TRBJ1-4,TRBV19,CASSIRVLEWEKLFF
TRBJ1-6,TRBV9,CASSLEQGPKGPLHF
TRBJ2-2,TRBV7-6,CASSQGLAGASNTGELFF
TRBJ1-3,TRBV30,CAWSLGTSGTTIYF
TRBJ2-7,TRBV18,CASSPDVEGGYEQYF
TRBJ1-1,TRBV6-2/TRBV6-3,CASSYPRGWASAFF
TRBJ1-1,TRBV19,CASSYLPGDTEAFF
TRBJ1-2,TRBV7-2,CASSFKVQEINYGYTF
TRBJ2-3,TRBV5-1,CASSWQGVTDTQYF
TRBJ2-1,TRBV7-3,CASSLTGTVHNEQFF
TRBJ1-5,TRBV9,CASSGVEERFGPQHF
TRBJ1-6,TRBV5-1,CASRLGGSGSPLHF
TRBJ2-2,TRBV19,CASRFTGGGGELFF
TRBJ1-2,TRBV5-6,CASSLQGGLGYGYTF
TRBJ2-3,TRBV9,CASSVSAGGYADTQYF
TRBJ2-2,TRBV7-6,CASSLLQGTGELFF
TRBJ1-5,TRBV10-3,CAISEDREVWPQHF
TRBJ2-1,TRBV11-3,CASSLGATSPNEQFF
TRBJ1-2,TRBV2,CASRGQGLDYTF
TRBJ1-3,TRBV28,CASSSTGSGNTIYF
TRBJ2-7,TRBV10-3,CAISVAGQMYEQYF
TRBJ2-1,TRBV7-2,CASGPREQFF
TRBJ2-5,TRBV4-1,CASSQGAGVVETQYF
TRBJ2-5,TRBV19,CASSMAGNSRGEAQYF
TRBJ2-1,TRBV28,CASSLVASGRAMAYNEQFF